A selection of T cell receptor beta chains follows, all from one sample in a study of T cells in tumors after PD-1 blockade. The table came from immunoSEQ multiplex PCR; TCRdb's copy has only in-frame clones and leaves some out. The profile covers tens of thousands of clones, with 81% appearing a single time and 4% to 5% taken by the ten largest. The sequenced sample was PBMCs, obtained before anti-PD-1 treatment. All receptors derive from a human donor with basal cell carcinoma. The CDR3 runs from the conserved cysteine through the conserved F or W. A D gene is named only where the DNA matches it firmly. Size is omitted from some rows. Given values are once, few, many or a class for expanded clones.

j_call: TRBJ2-3; d_call: TRBD2; clone_size: NA; v_call: TRBV7-6; cdr3_aa: CASSSTGGVTDTQYF; cdr3_nt: TGTGCCAGCAGCTCAACCGGGGGGGTCACAGATACGCAGTATTTT
j_call: TRBJ2-5; d_call: TRBD1; clone_size: NA; v_call: TRBV5-4; cdr3_aa: CASSMTGKYQETQYF; cdr3_nt: TGTGCCAGCAGCATGACAGGGAAGTACCAAGAGACCCAGTACTTC
j_call: TRBJ2-7; d_call: TRBD1; clone_size: once; v_call: TRBV3-1/TRBV3-2; cdr3_aa: CASSHAGQVSYEQYF; cdr3_nt: TGTGCCAGCAGCCACGCCGGACAGGTGTCCTACGAGCAGTACTTC
j_call: TRBJ2-1; d_call: TRBD2; clone_size: NA; v_call: TRBV10-1; cdr3_aa: CASSEFSGGAGYEQFF; cdr3_nt: TGCGCCAGCAGTGAGTTTAGCGGGGGGGCCGGGTATGAGCAGTTCTTC
j_call: TRBJ2-3; d_call: TRBD1; clone_size: NA; v_call: TRBV5-6; cdr3_aa: CASSSTGGLTDTQYF; cdr3_nt: TGTGCCAGCAGCTCCACAGGGGGCCTCACAGATACGCAGTATTTT
j_call: TRBJ1-6; d_call: TRBD1; clone_size: NA; v_call: TRBV12-5; cdr3_aa: CASGLVQGGNSPLHF; cdr3_nt: TGTGCTAGTGGTTTAGTGCAGGGGGGTAATTCACCCCTCCACTTT
j_call: TRBJ2-7; d_call: NA; clone_size: NA; v_call: TRBV7-2; cdr3_aa: CASSGGPSYEQYF; cdr3_nt: TGTGCCAGCAGCGGCGGGCCCTCCTACGAGCAGTACTTC
j_call: TRBJ2-7; d_call: TRBD1; clone_size: NA; v_call: TRBV3-1/TRBV3-2; cdr3_aa: CASSALAGGYEQYF; cdr3_nt: TGTGCCAGCAGCGCACTCGCAGGGGGCTACGAGCAGTACTTC
j_call: TRBJ1-6; d_call: NA; clone_size: NA; v_call: TRBV6-5; cdr3_aa: CASSPDSLGRALHF; cdr3_nt: TGTGCCAGCAGTCCCGACAGCCTAGGCAGAGCCCTCCACTTT
j_call: TRBJ1-1; d_call: NA; clone_size: NA; v_call: TRBV5-1; cdr3_aa: CASRTALNTEAFF; cdr3_nt: TGCGCCAGCAGAACAGCGTTGAACACTGAAGCTTTCTTT
j_call: TRBJ2-7; d_call: TRBD1; clone_size: NA; v_call: TRBV11-3; cdr3_aa: CASSPSRTGGGEQYF; cdr3_nt: TGTGCCAGCAGCCCCTCGCGGACAGGGGGGGGTGAGCAGTACTTC
j_call: TRBJ2-2; d_call: NA; clone_size: NA; v_call: TRBV5-1; cdr3_aa: CASSLGSVAGNTGELFF; cdr3_nt: TGCGCCAGCAGCTTGGGGTCCGTGGCAGGGAACACCGGGGAGCTGTTTTTT
j_call: TRBJ2-6; d_call: NA; clone_size: NA; v_call: TRBV5-4; cdr3_aa: CASSPPGSGANVLTF; cdr3_nt: TGTGCCAGCAGCCCCCCAGGGTCTGGGGCCAACGTCCTGACTTTC
j_call: TRBJ1-1; d_call: NA; clone_size: medium-sized; v_call: TRBV4-1; cdr3_aa: CASSFTSRGKEANTEAFF; cdr3_nt: TGCGCCAGCAGCTTTACCTCCAGGGGTAAGGAGGCGAACACTGAAGCTTTCTTT
j_call: TRBJ2-5; d_call: TRBD2; clone_size: NA; v_call: TRBV30; cdr3_aa: CAWSGGLVRRTQYF; cdr3_nt: TGTGCCTGGAGTGGGGGACTAGTGAGACGGACCCAGTACTTC
j_call: TRBJ1-2; d_call: NA; clone_size: NA; v_call: TRBV5-4; cdr3_aa: CASSLPGDYGYTF; cdr3_nt: TGTGCCAGCAGCTTACCGGGGGACTATGGCTACACCTTC
j_call: TRBJ1-5; d_call: NA; clone_size: NA; v_call: TRBV19; cdr3_aa: CASTEGTGHNQPQHF; cdr3_nt: TGTGCCAGTACCGAGGGAACAGGGCACAATCAGCCCCAGCATTTT
j_call: TRBJ1-4; d_call: TRBD1; clone_size: once; v_call: TRBV5-6; cdr3_aa: CASSPQQGRSNEKLFF; cdr3_nt: TGTGCCAGCAGCCCGCAACAGGGGAGAAGTAATGAAAAACTGTTTTTT
j_call: TRBJ1-6; d_call: NA; clone_size: NA; v_call: TRBV4-2; cdr3_aa: CASSQSIYNSPLHF; cdr3_nt: TGTGCCAGCAGCCAATCCATCTATAATTCACCCCTCCACTTT
j_call: TRBJ2-7; d_call: NA; clone_size: NA; v_call: TRBV30; cdr3_aa: CAWTKGVDLEQYF; cdr3_nt: TGTGCCTGGACGAAGGGGGTGGATCTCGAGCAGTACTTC
j_call: TRBJ1-4; d_call: NA; clone_size: NA; v_call: TRBV6-6; cdr3_aa: CASSYSGTLREKLFF; cdr3_nt: TGTGCCAGCAGTTACTCCGGGACACTACGGGAAAAACTGTTTTTT
j_call: TRBJ2-7; d_call: NA; clone_size: few; v_call: TRBV7-9; cdr3_aa: CASSLTSTSEQYF; cdr3_nt: TGTGCCAGCAGCTTAACCAGTACTAGCGAGCAGTACTTC
j_call: TRBJ1-2; d_call: NA; clone_size: NA; v_call: TRBV3-1/TRBV3-2; cdr3_aa: CASSPTVPQSYTF; cdr3_nt: TGTGCCAGCAGCCCGACAGTTCCCCAGAGCTACACCTTC
j_call: TRBJ1-4; d_call: NA; clone_size: NA; v_call: TRBV30; cdr3_aa: CAWSSGWANEKLFF; cdr3_nt: TGTGCCTGGAGTTCAGGGTGGGCTAATGAAAAACTGTTTTTT
j_call: TRBJ1-3; d_call: NA; clone_size: NA; v_call: TRBV2; cdr3_aa: CASSDGGPVSGNTIYF; cdr3_nt: TGTGCCAGCAGTGATGGAGGGCCCGTCTCTGGAAACACCATATATTTT
j_call: TRBJ2-7; d_call: TRBD2; clone_size: few; v_call: TRBV2; cdr3_aa: CASRDSGGAYEQYF; cdr3_nt: TGTGCCAGCAGAGATAGCGGGGGGGCCTACGAGCAGTACTTC
j_call: TRBJ2-5; d_call: TRBD1; clone_size: NA; v_call: TRBV28; cdr3_aa: CASSLTGGRGETQYF; cdr3_nt: TGTGCCAGCAGTTTAACAGGGGGCAGAGGGGAGACCCAGTACTTC
j_call: TRBJ2-5; d_call: TRBD1; clone_size: NA; v_call: TRBV24-1; cdr3_aa: CATTDRAQTQYF; cdr3_nt: TGTGCCACCACCGACAGGGCCCAGACCCAGTACTTC
j_call: TRBJ2-3; d_call: NA; clone_size: NA; v_call: TRBV4-2; cdr3_aa: CASSQSFTDTQYF; cdr3_nt: TGTGCCAGCAGCCAGTCCTTCACAGATACGCAGTATTTT
j_call: TRBJ1-5; d_call: TRBD1; clone_size: NA; v_call: TRBV19; cdr3_aa: CASSKDRGSVQPQHF; cdr3_nt: TGTGCCAGTAGTAAAGACAGGGGGTCGGTTCAGCCCCAGCATTTT